This T cell receptor (beta chain) was identified in a study of blood T cell repertoires in COVID-19. The protocol was immunoSEQ multiplex PCR, while the TCRdb copy is restricted to in-frame clones and leaves out a portion. The data show some 250,000 clones, approximately 81% seen once. The junction had 3 bases not matched to a gene; V was cut back by 6 bases and J by 0 bases. From germline, CDR1 is SGHNT and CDR2 YENEEA. This CDR3 region has 15 residues. This clonotype was sampled from a man aged 60-69 years with acute or convalescent COVID-19. This chain uses TRBV11-3 with TRBJ2-1; 9 bases agree with TRBD2. What was sequenced was peripheral blood. In nucleotides, the CDR3 is TGTGCCAGCAGGAGGACTAGCGACTCCTACAATGAGCAGTTCTTC. Translation: CASRRTSDSYNEQFF. Drawing the rest from reference TRBV11-3 and TRBJ2-1, the complete variable domain is EAGVVQSPRYKIIEKKQPVAFWCNPISGHNTLYWYLQNLGQGPELLIRYENEEAVDDSQLPKDRFSAERLKGVDSTLKIQPAELGDSAVYLCASRRTSDSYNEQFFGPGTRLTVL.